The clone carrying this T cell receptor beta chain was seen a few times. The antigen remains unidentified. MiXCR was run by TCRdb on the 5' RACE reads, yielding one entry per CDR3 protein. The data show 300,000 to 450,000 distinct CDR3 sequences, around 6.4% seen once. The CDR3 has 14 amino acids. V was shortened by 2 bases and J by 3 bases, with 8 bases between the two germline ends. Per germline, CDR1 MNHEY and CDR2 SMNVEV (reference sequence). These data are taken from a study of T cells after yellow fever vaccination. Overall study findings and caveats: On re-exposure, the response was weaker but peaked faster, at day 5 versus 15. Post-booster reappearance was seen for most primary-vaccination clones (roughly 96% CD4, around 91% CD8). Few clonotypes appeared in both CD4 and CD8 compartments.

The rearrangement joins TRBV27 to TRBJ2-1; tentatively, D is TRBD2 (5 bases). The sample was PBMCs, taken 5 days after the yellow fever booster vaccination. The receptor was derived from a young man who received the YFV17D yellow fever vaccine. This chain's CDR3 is CASSLEGFYNEQFF. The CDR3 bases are TGTGCCAGCAGTTTAGAGGGATTCTACAATGAGCAGTTCTTC.